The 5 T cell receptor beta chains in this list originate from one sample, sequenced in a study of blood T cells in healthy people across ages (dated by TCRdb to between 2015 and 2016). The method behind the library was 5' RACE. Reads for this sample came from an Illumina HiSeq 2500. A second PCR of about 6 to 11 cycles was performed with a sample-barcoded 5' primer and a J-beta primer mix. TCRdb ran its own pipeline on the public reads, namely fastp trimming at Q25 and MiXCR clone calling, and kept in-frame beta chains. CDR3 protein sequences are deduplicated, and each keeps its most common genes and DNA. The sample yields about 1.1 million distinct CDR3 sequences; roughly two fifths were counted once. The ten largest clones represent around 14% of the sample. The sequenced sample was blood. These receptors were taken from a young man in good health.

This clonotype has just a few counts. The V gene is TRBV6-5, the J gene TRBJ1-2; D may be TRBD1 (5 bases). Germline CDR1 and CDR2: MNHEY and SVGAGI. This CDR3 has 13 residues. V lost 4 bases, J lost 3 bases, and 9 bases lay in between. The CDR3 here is CASSWGRDYGYTF. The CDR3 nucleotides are TGTGCCAGCAGTTGGGGCAGGGACTATGGCTACACCTTC.

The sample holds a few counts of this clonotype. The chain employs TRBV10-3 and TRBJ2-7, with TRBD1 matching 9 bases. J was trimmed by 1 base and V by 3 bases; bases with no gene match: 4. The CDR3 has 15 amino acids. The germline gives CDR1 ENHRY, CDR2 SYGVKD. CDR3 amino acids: CAISDRTGASYEQYF. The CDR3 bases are TGTGCCATCAGTGATCGGACAGGGGCGTCCTACGAGCAGTACTTC.

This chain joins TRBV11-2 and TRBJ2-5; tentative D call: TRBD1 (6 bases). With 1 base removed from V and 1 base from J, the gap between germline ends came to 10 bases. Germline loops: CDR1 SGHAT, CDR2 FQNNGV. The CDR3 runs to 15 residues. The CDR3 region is CASSLGQAPQETQYF. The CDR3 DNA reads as TGTGCCAGCAGCTTAGGACAGGCGCCCCAAGAGACCCAGTACTTC.

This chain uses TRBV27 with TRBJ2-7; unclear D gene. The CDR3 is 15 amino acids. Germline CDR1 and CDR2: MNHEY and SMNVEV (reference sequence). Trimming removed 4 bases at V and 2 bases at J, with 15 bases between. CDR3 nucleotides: TGTGCCAGCAGTTCACCCCGAGGTGGAACCTACGAGCAGTACTTC. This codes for CASSSPRGGTYEQYF.

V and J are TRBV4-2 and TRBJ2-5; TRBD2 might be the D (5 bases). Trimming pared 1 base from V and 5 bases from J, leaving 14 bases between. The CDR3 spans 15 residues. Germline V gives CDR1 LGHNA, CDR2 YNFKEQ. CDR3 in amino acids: CASSQGAIRRETQYF. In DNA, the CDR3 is TGTGCCAGCAGCCAAGGTGCTATACGGAGGGAGACCCAGTACTTC.